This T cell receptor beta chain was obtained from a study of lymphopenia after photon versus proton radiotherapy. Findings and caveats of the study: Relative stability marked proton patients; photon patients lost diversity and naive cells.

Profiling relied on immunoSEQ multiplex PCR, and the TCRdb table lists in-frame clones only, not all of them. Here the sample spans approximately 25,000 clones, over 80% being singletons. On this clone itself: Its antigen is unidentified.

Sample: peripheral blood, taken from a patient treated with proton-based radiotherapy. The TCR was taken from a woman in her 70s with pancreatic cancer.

CDR3 DNA: TGTGCCAGCAGTTTCGGCAATTCACCCCTCCACTTT. As protein: CASSFGNSPLHF. The chain carries TRBV28 and TRBJ1-6, with D hard to call. CDR3 length: 12 residues. Looked up from germline, CDR1 is MDHEN and CDR2 is SYDVKM. Trimming took 3 bases from V and 7 from J, leaving 4 bases between them.